A selection of T cell receptor beta chains follows, all from one sample in a study of cytomegalovirus exposure and HLA in healthy donors. Method: immunoSEQ multiplex PCR; TCRdb's copy keeps in-frame clones and lacks some. The table has around 150,000 clones, 68% seen once. Sequencing was performed on PBMCs. The origin of the receptors is a man in his fifties in good health and CMV-seronegative. Both conserved end residues are part of each CDR3. Each record gives: clone size, J gene, D gene, V gene, CDR3 protein, CDR3 DNA. A D gene is named only where the DNA matches it firmly. A row's size may be missing; if present it is once, few, many or a size class.

few TRBJ1-1 NA TRBV6-8 CASSYQSNTEAFF TGTGCCAGCAGTTACCAATCGAACACTGAAGCTTTCTTT
once TRBJ2-5 NA TRBV6-1 CASSERPVGWQETQYF TGTGCCAGCAGTGAGAGGCCTGTTGGTTGGCAAGAGACCCAGTACTTC
NA TRBJ1-5 NA TRBV19 CASSILPPRNQPQHF TGTGCCAGTAGTATATTGCCTCCTAGGAATCAGCCCCAGCATTTT
few TRBJ1-4 NA TRBV6-5 CASSYGGWASEKLFF TGTGCCAGCAGTTACGGTGGTTGGGCTTCTGAAAAACTGTTTTTT
NA TRBJ1-6 TRBD1 TRBV7-8 CASSFLGDRGRGSPLHF TGTGCCAGCAGCTTCCTGGGGGACAGGGGTAGGGGTTCACCCCTCCACTTT
NA TRBJ1-4 TRBD1 TRBV7-9 CASSLEGGEGEKLFF TGTGCCAGCAGCTTAGAAGGGGGCGAGGGTGAAAAACTGTTTTTT
NA TRBJ1-4 TRBD1 TRBV6-5 CATMRGEHPGTELFF TGTGCCACTATGAGAGGGGAACACCCCGGGACAGAACTGTTTTTT
few TRBJ1-2 NA TRBV29-1 CSVEVLREEANYGYTF TGCAGCGTTGAAGTCCTTAGGGAGGAGGCTAACTATGGCTACACCTTC
NA TRBJ2-7 NA TRBV7-2 CASSLVVPGQPVPREQYF TGTGCCAGCAGCTTAGTAGTTCCGGGACAACCCGTTCCTCGGGAGCAGTACTTC
NA TRBJ2-7 TRBD1 TRBV19 CASSIRFGQGAGFGYEQYF TGTGCCAGTAGTATCCGATTCGGACAGGGGGCGGGATTTGGCTACGAGCAGTACTTC
NA TRBJ1-2 NA TRBV28 CASSDGGVHGYTF TGTGCCAGCAGTGATGGAGGGGTCCATGGCTACACCTTC
NA TRBJ1-5 NA TRBV6-5 CASSYSAADYQPQHF TGTGCCAGCAGTTATTCCGCGGCCGATTATCAGCCCCAGCATTTT
NA TRBJ1-2 NA TRBV4-1 CASSQDLGRAEGYTF TGCGCCAGCAGCCAAGATTTGGGGAGGGCTGAAGGCTACACCTTC
NA TRBJ2-5 NA TRBV2 CASGLIETQYF TGTGCCAGCGGCCTGATTGAGACCCAGTACTTC
NA TRBJ2-7 NA TRBV6-1 CASSEGGVMFSYEQYF TGTGCCAGCAGTGAAGGGGGGGTCATGTTTTCCTACGAGCAGTACTTC
NA TRBJ1-1 NA TRBV6-1 CASSFRQDPTQAFF TGTGCCAGCAGTTTCCGACAGGACCCCACTCAAGCTTTCTTT
NA TRBJ1-1 TRBD1 TRBV4-2 CASSHAGQGLNTEAFF TGTGCCAGCAGCCATGCGGGACAGGGTTTGAACACTGAAGCTTTCTTT
few TRBJ1-4 TRBD1 TRBV15 CATSRGQGGEKLFF TGTGCCACCAGCAGAGGACAGGGAGGTGAAAAACTGTTTTTT
NA TRBJ1-1 NA TRBV2 CASSTLGVNTEAFF TGTGCCAGCAGTACCCTCGGGGTAAACACTGAAGCTTTCTTT
NA TRBJ2-3 TRBD2 TRBV11-1 CASSPRLANTDTQYF TGTGCCAGCAGCCCCAGACTAGCAAACACAGATACGCAGTATTTT
once TRBJ1-6 TRBD1 TRBV27 CASSLYRDRGAWGHSPLHF TGTGCCAGCAGTTTATATAGGGACAGGGGCGCCTGGGGACATTCACCCCTCCACTTT
few TRBJ2-7 TRBD2 TRBV6-1 CASTGRLAGESEQYF TGTGCCAGCACGGGAAGACTAGCGGGGGAGAGCGAGCAGTACTTC
once TRBJ2-5 NA TRBV5-4 CASSFTEQETQYF TGTGCCAGCAGCTTTACAGAACAAGAGACCCAGTACTTC
once TRBJ2-5 TRBD1 TRBV9 CASSVGTGRETQYF TGTGCCAGCAGCGTTGGGACAGGGCGAGAGACCCAGTACTTC
NA TRBJ2-3 NA TRBV6-6 CATLRGGGTDTQYF TGTGCCACCCTAAGGGGGGGAGGGACAGATACGCAGTATTTT
NA TRBJ1-6 NA TRBV4-1 CASSLELTNSPLHF TGCGCCAGCAGCCTTGAACTAACCAATTCACCCCTCCACTTT